This T cell receptor beta chain comes out of a study of blood T cell repertoires in COVID-19. The CDR3 sequence is 15 residues long. Trimming removed 0 bases from V and 8 bases from J; junction bases left unmatched: 6. CDR1 and CDR2 from the germline V gene are MGHRA and YSYEKL. Produced via immunoSEQ multiplex PCR; TCRdb's table is partial and in-frame only. The table has 110,000 to 150,000 clones, 78% seen once. The V call is TRBV4-1, the J call TRBJ1-4, with 7 bases fitting TRBD1. The TCR sequence derives from a woman aged 60-70 years with acute or convalescent COVID-19. Sequenced input: peripheral blood. CDR3 nucleotides: TGCGCCAGCAGCCAAGAGAAGGGGGCCTACGAAAAACTGTTTTTT. This translates into CASSQEKGAYEKLFF.